The rows below give T cell receptor beta chains drawn from one sample of a study of blood T cells in healthy people across ages. TCRdb independently ran MiXCR on the 5' RACE reads; one entry per CDR3 protein. Of 250,000 to 300,000 distinct CDR3 sequences detected, 25% to 30% appear once; the ten largest clones hold 29%. Specimen: blood. The receptors derive from a woman between 65 and 79 years old in good health. Each CDR3 is given with its conserved first and last residue. A D gene is named only where the DNA matches it firmly. Clone size is not always given. Where it is, it says once, few, many or a class for expanded clones.

J | D | V | size | CDR3 | DNA
TRBJ2-1 | . | TRBV4-1 | . | CASSQSYSSYNEQFF | TGCGCCAGCAGCCAGTCCTATTCTTCCTACAATGAGCAGTTCTTC
TRBJ2-7 | TRBD1 | TRBV7-8 | . | CASRISRGPYEQYF | TGTGCCAGCCGCATCAGCAGGGGGCCCTACGAGCAGTACTTC
TRBJ2-7 | TRBD1 | TRBV5-5 | . | CASSSGTGQHEQYF | TGTGCCAGCAGCTCCGGGACAGGGCAACACGAGCAGTACTTC
TRBJ2-5 | . | TRBV14 | many | CASSQVRGGLETQYF | TGTGCCAGCAGCCAAGTACGTGGGGGCTTAGAGACCCAGTACTTC
TRBJ2-7 | . | TRBV18 | . | CASSPRPGEEETQHF | TGTGCCAGCTCACCACGTCCAGGGGAAGAAGAGACCCAGCACTTC
TRBJ2-1 | TRBD1 | TRBV4-1 | many | CASSQPGQGFNEQFF | TGCGCCAGCAGCCAACCGGGACAGGGTTTTAATGAGCAGTTCTTC
TRBJ2-4 | TRBD2 | TRBV27 | . | CANGLAGGQGIQYF | TGTGCCAACGGACTAGCGGGGGGTCAGGGCATTCAGTACTTC
TRBJ1-5 | . | TRBV6-5 | . | CASSSDTLGQPQHF | TGTGCCAGCAGCTCCGATACCCTAGGACAGCCCCAGCATTTT
TRBJ2-5 | . | TRBV7-8 | few | CASSPPEAQYF | TGTGCCAGCAGCCCCCCGGAGGCCCAGTACTTC
TRBJ2-5 | . | TRBV5-6 | . | CASRGPSRGTQYF | TGTGCCAGCAGAGGACCGTCCCGGGGGACCCAGTACTTC
TRBJ2-1 | TRBD1 | TRBV5-6 | . | CASNIRRTGEINEQFF | TGTGCCAGCAATATCCGGAGGACAGGGGAAATTAATGAGCAGTTCTTC
TRBJ2-5 | . | TRBV28 | few | CASSSRTPRTQYF | TGTGCCAGCAGCTCCCGGACACCGAGGACCCAGTACTTC
TRBJ2-1 | TRBD2 | TRBV20-1 | few | CSASALRVAGGSYNEQFF | TGCAGTGCTAGTGCCCTAAGGGTAGCGGGAGGTTCCTACAATGAGCAGTTCTTC
TRBJ2-3 | TRBD2 | TRBV12-3/TRBV12-4 | . | CASRRSGSMETQYF | TGTGCCAGCAGACGAAGCGGGAGTATGGAGACCCAGTACTTT
TRBJ2-1 | . | TRBV5-1 | . | CASSTTTGGVYNEQFF | TGCGCCAGCAGCACAACCACAGGAGGTGTTTACAATGAGCAGTTCTTC
TRBJ1-1 | . | TRBV6-5 | many | CASVDRRTEAFF | TGTGCCAGCGTGGACAGACGGACTGAAGCTTTCTTT
TRBJ2-4 | TRBD2 | TRBV20-1 | few | CSAGSALAGLAKNIQYF | TGCAGTGCTGGATCGGCACTAGCGGGTCTAGCCAAAAACATTCAGTACTTC
TRBJ2-5 | . | TRBV7-9 | . | CASSLIGGFQETQYF | TGTGCCAGCAGCTTAATTGGGGGCTTTCAAGAGACCCAGTACTTC
TRBJ2-3 | . | TRBV2 | . | CASSPLRGRLSTDTQYF | TGTGCCAGCAGTCCCCTCAGGGGACGGCTTAGCACAGATACGCAGTATTTT
TRBJ1-4 | . | TRBV28 | . | CASSWGGGATNEKLFF | TGTGCCAGCAGTTGGGGTGGCGGTGCAACTAATGAAAAACTGTTTTTT
TRBJ1-5 | . | TRBV2 | . | CASMGSRAYQPQHF | TGTGCCAGCATGGGGAGCAGGGCTTATCAGCCCCAGCATTTT
TRBJ2-7 | . | TRBV4-1 | few | CASSQSRTYEETEQYF | TGCGCCAGCAGCCAATCCCGGACTTACGAAGAAACCGAGCAGTACTTC
TRBJ2-3 | TRBD1 | TRBV20-1 | . | CSPLGTGWVSDTQYF | TGCAGTCCCCTGGGGACAGGGTGGGTGTCAGATACGCAGTATTTT
TRBJ2-7 | . | TRBV28 | . | CASSFGGELYEQYF | TGTGCCAGCAGTTTTGGCGGAGAACTCTACGAGCAGTACTTC
TRBJ1-5 | . | TRBV7-8 | . | CASSSKGSQPQHF | TGTGCCAGCAGCTCCAAGGGTAGTCAGCCCCAGCATTTT
TRBJ2-7 | . | TRBV5-6 | . | CASSLLTWGYEQYF | TGTGCCAGCAGCTTGTTGACGTGGGGCTACGAGCAGTACTTC
TRBJ1-1 | . | TRBV18 | . | CASSPLPDGVWAFF | TGTGCCAGCTCACCTCTTCCCGACGGGGTGTGGGCTTTCTTT
TRBJ2-1 | . | TRBV29-1 | few | CSGGGAYNEQFF | TGCAGCGGTGGCGGCGCCTACAATGAGCAGTTCTTC